These 10 T cell receptor beta chains were all obtained from the same sample, sequenced in a study of blood T cell repertoires in COVID-19 (TCRdb year 2020). The library was prepared using the immunoSEQ multiplex PCR assay. TCRdb mirrors the immuneACCESS table, restricted to in-frame sequences. Some clones are absent from its copies; in checked studies, under half trace to an unresolved V gene, and the reason for the others is unknown. Here the sample has fewer than 350,000 clones; approximately 88% occur a single time. Of the sample, roughly 5.2% falls within the top ten clones. The material sequenced was PBMCs or T cells enriched from blood (not recorded which). The receptors shown here come from a man aged 55-75 years who had recovered from COVID-19.

In this sample, this clone turned up once. The rearrangement uses TRBV3-1 (or the pseudogene TRBV3-2) and TRBJ2-5; 8 nucleotides align to TRBD2. The CDR3 sequence is 15 residues long. Germline lookup yields CDR1 LGHDT and CDR2 YNNKEL (reference sequence). With V trimmed by 3 bases and J by 1 base, 4 bases remained unmatched. Here the CDR3 DNA reads TGTGCCAGCAGCCAGGGGGCGGGGGGCCAAGAGACCCAGTACTTC. The encoded protein is CASSQGAGGQETQYF.

The chain employs TRBV18 and TRBJ1-1, with a weak D call TRBD1 (5 bases). Germline loops: CDR1 KGHSH, CDR2 LQKENI. Trimming took off 0 bases at V and 1 base at J, with 12 bases between the two ends. This CDR3 region has 16 residues. CDR3 region: CASSPPGARENTEAFF. The CDR3 DNA reads as TGTGCCAGCTCACCACCCGGCGCCAGGGAGAACACTGAAGCTTTCTTT.

The CDR3 region is CASSLRGSVAGEYNEQFF. CDR3 sequence (DNA): TGTGCCAGCAGCTTAAGGGGATCGGTGGCAGGGGAATACAATGAGCAGTTCTTC. The chain joins TRBV7-3 to TRBJ2-1; perhaps TRBD1 as D (6 bases). Per germline, CDR1 SGHTA and CDR2 FQGTGA. The CDR3 has 18 amino acids. V was trimmed by 1 base and J by 4 bases, leaving 20 bases between them.

The chain recombines TRBV11-2 with TRBJ2-7; maybe TRBD2 (6 bases). Germline-derived CDR1 and CDR2 are SGHAT and FQNNGV. This CDR3 has 15 amino acids. The V gene lost 3 bases and the J gene lost 6 bases, with 18 bases spanning the gap. CDR3 loop: CASSLTGSIQGEQYF. The DNA for the CDR3 is TGTGCCAGCAGCTTGACCGGGAGTATTCAAGGCGAGCAGTACTTC.

The chain recombines TRBV11-1 with TRBJ2-2, with 10 bases fitting TRBD2. Trimming took 6 bases from V and 7 from J; bases not matched to a gene: 11. Germline-derived CDR1 and CDR2 are SGHAT and FQDESV (reference sequence). CDR3 length: 16 residues. CDR3 sequence: CASSPPPSGSFGELFF. DNA for the CDR3: TGTGCCAGCAGTCCCCCTCCTAGCGGGAGTTTCGGGGAGCTGTTTTTT.

The J gene is TRBJ1-5, the V gene TRBV18; possible D gene TRBD1, 5 bases. V was trimmed by 3 bases and J by 4 bases, leaving 13 bases between them. CDR1 and CDR2 from the germline V gene are KGHSH and LQKENI. The length of the CDR3 is 15 residues. This chain's CDR3 is CASSPEGLGNQPQHF. The CDR3 bases are TGTGCCAGCTCACCGGAGGGGCTTGGGAATCAGCCCCAGCATTTT.

V and J are TRBV5-1 and TRBJ2-1, with 10 nucleotides matching TRBD2. V shed 2 bases and J 6 bases; nucleotides not matched to a gene: 5. This CDR3 is built from 15 residues. CDR1 and CDR2 from the germline V gene are SGHRS and YFSETQ. The CDR3 DNA is TGCGCCAGCAGCTTCAGGCTAGCGGGGGTCAATGAGCAGTTCTTC. Translated, it gives CASSFRLAGVNEQFF.

The chain joins TRBV10-1 to TRBJ2-1, with 11 bases matching TRBD2. Germline CDR1 and CDR2: WNHNN and SYGVQD (reference sequence). The CDR3 covers 15 residues. Unmatched junction bases numbered 6, after V lost 6 bases and J lost 5 bases. The CDR3 region has the DNA TGCGCCAGCAGGCCCGGGACTAGCGGTAACAATGAGCAGTTCTTC. Translation: CASRPGTSGNNEQFF.

This rearrangement joins TRBV6-5 to TRBJ2-2, with D perhaps TRBD2 (7 bases). Per the germline V gene, CDR1 is MNHEY and CDR2 is SVGAGI. With 6 bases removed from V and 3 bases from J, the gap between germline ends came to 14 bases. This CDR3 comprises 15 residues. DNA of the CDR3: TGTGCCAGCAGGAGGGGGGGAGGCGACACCGGGGAGCTGTTTTTT. This codes for CASRRGGGDTGELFF.

A few counts support this clone. The V call is TRBV7-2, the J call TRBJ1-1; D perhaps matches TRBD1 (5 bases). Germline V lookup: CDR1 SGHTA, CDR2 FQGNSA. Trimming took 1 base from V and 4 from J, leaving 10 bases between them. The CDR3 consists of 14 residues. The CDR3 spells CASSLVPQGTEAFF. The CDR3 DNA reads TGTGCCAGCAGCTTAGTTCCCCAGGGCACTGAAGCTTTCTTT.